These 5 T cell receptor beta chains were sequenced from one sample in a study of cytomegalovirus exposure and HLA in healthy donors. It was with 60 Vbeta and 13 Jbeta primers that the PCR ran. Libraries were prepared by immunoSEQ multiplex PCR; TCRdb keeps only in-frame clonotypes and omits some of them. The sample yields 150,000 or so clones, almost 80% seen once. The sample consisted of PBMCs. All receptors come from a young man in good health and CMV-seronegative.

The chain carries TRBV6-5 and TRBJ2-1; D unresolved. This CDR3 has 11 residues. Germline V gene data show CDR1 as MNHEY and CDR2 as SVGAGI. Trimming took off 7 bases at V and 7 bases at J, with 8 bases between the two ends. The CDR3 DNA follows: TGTGCCAGCACCGATCGGAATGAGCAGTTCTTC. It translates to CASTDRNEQFF.

The chain combines TRBV11-2 with TRBJ2-7, with D uncertain. CDR1 and CDR2 (germline): SGHAT, FQNNGV. The CDR3 sequence is 15 residues long. V lost 1 base, J lost 5 bases, and 15 bases lay in between. CDR3 in DNA: TGTGCCAGCAGCTTAGGTATTAACAGTGCCAACGAGCAGTACTTC. Protein product: CASSLGINSANEQYF.

The V gene is TRBV4-1, the J gene TRBJ1-2; no definite D call. V gave up 1 base and J gave up 4 bases, with 10 bases separating them. The CDR3 loop spans 14 amino acids. Germline V gene data show CDR1 as MGHRA and CDR2 as YSYEKL. For the CDR3, the DNA is TGCGCCAGCAGCCAAGTGTCCGGGAGCTATGGCTACACCTTC. This sequence encodes CASSQVSGSYGYTF.

This chain joins TRBV7-8 and TRBJ1-1; TRBD1 is a possible D gene (5 bases). V was shortened by 5 bases and J by 3 bases, with 16 bases between the two germline ends. CDR1 and CDR2 (germline): SGHVS, FQNEAQ. This CDR3 is built from 15 residues. In DNA, the CDR3 is TGTGCCAGCAGCATCCGGGGGAGGGTCGACACTGAAGCTTTCTTT. It codes for CASSIRGRVDTEAFF.

This clone was seen only once. V gene TRBV9 combines with J gene TRBJ1-1; D remains unclear. The CDR3 runs to 16 residues. The V gene's germline CDR1 is SGDLS and CDR2 YYNGEE. V lost 3 bases, J lost 1 base, and 16 bases lay in between. The CDR3 sequence: CASSASAGSKNTEAFF. CDR3 sequence (DNA): TGTGCCAGCAGCGCCTCAGCGGGCAGTAAGAACACTGAAGCTTTCTTT.